This T cell receptor (beta chain) was sequenced in a study of cytomegalovirus exposure and HLA in healthy donors. The PCR employed 60 Vbeta primers together with 13 Jbeta primers. Measured with immunoSEQ multiplex PCR; TCRdb has only the in-frame clones, and not every one. The sample holds tens of thousands of clones, over 60% seen once. Sequencing used PBMCs. The receptor was isolated from a boy younger than 18 in good health and CMV-seropositive.

The CDR3 loop is CATQDYEQYF. In nucleotides, the CDR3 is TGTGCCACCCAGGATTACGAGCAGTACTTC. V is TRBV2 and J is TRBJ2-7; no clear D. This CDR3 comprises 10 residues. V lost 10 bases, J lost 4 bases, and 8 bases lay in between. Germline V gives CDR1 SNHLY, CDR2 FYNNEI.